A single sample gave rise to the 15 T cell receptor beta chains below, sequenced in a study of blood T cell repertoires in COVID-19. Assay used: immunoSEQ multiplex PCR; TCRdb lists only in-frame clones, some missing. The repertoire has roughly 89,000 clones, approximately 78% of them found once; the top ten carry 15% to 18%. Sample: peripheral blood. The receptors originated from a woman older than 75 with acute or convalescent COVID-19.

The chain links TRBV3-1 (or the pseudogene TRBV3-2) to TRBJ1-1; tentative D call: TRBD1 (6 bases). The CDR3 loop spans 15 amino acids. Germline-derived CDR1 and CDR2 are LGHDT and YNNKEL (reference sequence). V lost 2 bases and J 1 base, leaving 11 bases between the germline ends. This CDR3 is CASSQPAGENTEAFF. The CDR3 DNA sequence: TGTGCCAGCAGCCAACCAGCAGGGGAGAACACTGAAGCTTTCTTT.

This clone was seen a handful of times. The chain has TRBV9 and TRBJ1-3; 8 bases line up with TRBD1. The V and J ends lost 0 bases and 4 bases, in that order; junction bases with no gene match: 3. Germline V gene lookup returns CDR1 SGDLS and CDR2 YYNGEE. The CDR3 consists of 15 residues. In DNA, the CDR3 is TGTGCCAGCAGCGTAGGACAGGGGAGCGGAAACACCATATATTTT. Translating gives CASSVGQGSGNTIYF. The variable domain in full, completed from reference TRBV9 and TRBJ1-3, reads DSGVTQTPKHLITATGQRVTLRCSPRSGDLSVYWYQQSLDQGLQFLIQYYNGEERAKGNILERFSAQQFPDLHSELNLSSLELGDSALYFCASSVGQGSGNTIYFGEGSWLTVV.

V is TRBV25-1 and J is TRBJ1-1; possible D gene TRBD1, 6 bases. V was cut by 1 base and J by 6 bases, with 9 bases left in between. Germline CDR1 and CDR2: MGHDK and SYGVNS. This CDR3 region has 13 residues. The chain's CDR3 is CASSEWDNPEAFF. CDR3 in DNA: TGTGCCAGCAGTGAATGGGACAACCCTGAAGCTTTCTTT.

The chain uses TRBV9 and TRBJ1-4; 8 bases fit TRBD1. Germline assignment: CDR1 SGDLS and CDR2 YYNGEE. The CDR3 has 15 residues. The ends lost 2 bases at V and 8 bases at J; junction bases unmatched: 8. CDR3 bases: TGTGCCAGCAGCGTCATAGGACAGGGAGGCGAAAAACTGTTTTTT. Protein sequence: CASSVIGQGGEKLFF.

The chain employs TRBV14 and TRBJ2-5; 9 positions match TRBD2. Germline V lookup: CDR1 SGHDN, CDR2 FVKESK. V was clipped by 4 bases and J by 3 bases; unmatched bases: 21. The CDR3 runs 20 residues. The CDR3 loop is CASSRPLGSVAGVSKETQYF. In nucleotides, the CDR3 is TGTGCCAGCAGCCGCCCGCTCGGTTCGGTAGCGGGGGTGAGCAAAGAGACCCAGTACTTC.

V is TRBV28 and J is TRBJ2-1; D perhaps matches TRBD1 (6 bases). Trimming removed 3 bases from V and 10 bases from J, with 10 bases in between. The CDR3 totals 12 residues. Per the germline V gene, CDR1 is MDHEN and CDR2 is SYDVKM. This CDR3 reads CASSLGAREQFF. The CDR3 nucleotides are TGTGCCAGCAGTTTGGGGGCAAGAGAGCAGTTCTTC.

V is TRBV6-4 and J is TRBJ2-3; tentative D call: TRBD2 (5 bases). This CDR3 contains 14 residues. The germline CDR1 and CDR2 sequences are MRHNA and SNTAGT. The V end was cut by 0 bases, the J end by 4 bases, with 8 bases between. The CDR3 coding sequence is TGTGCCAGCAGTGACTCTAGCGTTGCAGATACGCAGTATTTT. Amino acid sequence: CASSDSSVADTQYF.

The V gene is TRBV6-5, the J gene TRBJ2-5; unclear D gene. Germline CDR1 MNHEY, CDR2 SVGAGI. Trimming pared 8 bases from V and 3 bases from J, leaving 7 bases between. The CDR3 loop spans 11 amino acids. In nucleotides, the CDR3 is TGTGCCAGCTCAGAGGAAGAGACCCAGTACTTC. As protein: CASSEEETQYF.

This rearrangement joins TRBV18 to TRBJ2-5; 7 nucleotides align to TRBD1. The CDR3 sequence is 15 residues long. V lost 3 bases to trimming and J lost 4 bases; unmatched junction nucleotides: 8. The V gene's germline CDR1 is KGHSH and CDR2 LQKENI. The CDR3 region is CASSPEFDRAETQYF. The CDR3 DNA reads TGTGCCAGCTCACCTGAATTCGACAGGGCAGAGACCCAGTACTTC.

The chain has TRBV11-2 and TRBJ1-1, with D hard to call. The CDR3 sequence is 12 residues long. Between the trimmed V and J ends, which lost 2 bases and 5 bases, there was a span of 6 bases. CDR1 is SGHAT and CDR2 is FQNNGV in the germline V gene. The DNA of the CDR3 is TGTGCCAGCAGCTTAATCGGGACTGAAGCTTTCTTT. Amino acids: CASSLIGTEAFF.

The rearrangement uses TRBV11-2 and TRBJ1-6, with D perhaps matching TRBD1 (5 bases). Germline CDR1 is SGHAT and CDR2 is FQNNGV. CDR3 length: 18 amino acids. The V end lost 5 bases, the J end lost 0 bases, and 17 bases lay between the germline ends. Here the CDR3 DNA reads TGTGCCAGCAGCCGGACGGGGGGATTTGGCTCCTATAATTCACCCCTCCACTTT. Protein: CASSRTGGFGSYNSPLHF.

V is TRBV6-1 and J is TRBJ2-3; a weak D match, TRBD2 (5 bases). Germline V lookup: CDR1 MNHNS, CDR2 SASEGT. The ends were cut back, 1 base at V and 8 bases at J, with 13 bases in the middle. The CDR3 is 14 residues long. The CDR3 DNA reads as TGTGCCAGCAGTGAAGAGGTTGTGAGCGGTACGCAGTATTTT. Its protein is CASSEEVVSGTQYF.

The chain uses TRBV6-6 and TRBJ1-5; 8 positions agree with TRBD1. Germline V CDR1 and CDR2: MNHNY, SVGAGI (reference sequence). This CDR3 region has 16 residues. V trimming: 2 bases; J trimming: 7 bases; junction bases outside the gene matches: 10. The CDR3 nucleotides are TGTGCCAGCAGTTACCACCAGGGGGCCCTCAGACAGCCCCAGCATTTT. Amino acids: CASSYHQGALRQPQHF.

The rearrangement uses TRBV6-5 and TRBJ1-1; TRBD1 might be the D (6 bases). The CDR3 runs to 15 residues. CDR1 is MNHEY, CDR2 SVGAGI, per germline. Trimming removed 7 bases from V and 2 bases from J, with 17 bases in between. DNA for the CDR3: TGTGCCAGCACCAACGGGGGGGCCGGAAACACTGAAGCTTTCTTT. Protein: CASTNGGAGNTEAFF.

The chain recombines TRBV11-2 with TRBJ2-1; 7 positions match TRBD2. V was clipped by 3 bases and J by 4 bases; unmatched bases: 9. This CDR3 is built from 16 residues. Germline V CDR1 and CDR2: SGHAT, FQNNGV. CDR3 DNA sequence: TGTGCCAGCAGCTTGGGGAGGGTGATATTATACAATGAGCAGTTCTTC. Translating gives CASSLGRVILYNEQFF.